These T cell receptor beta chains were read from a single sample in a study of blood T cell repertoires in COVID-19. The repertoire was sequenced with immunoSEQ multiplex PCR; TCRdb's copy has only in-frame clones and lacks some. The table records tens of thousands of clones, around 82% of them present only once. The sample taken for sequencing was peripheral blood. The origin of the receptors is a man older than 75 with active COVID-19. The CDR3 runs from the conserved cysteine through the conserved F or W. D genes are given only for firm matches.

v_call d_call cdr3_aa
TRBV5-5 - CASSLVQTSGRGSGNTIYF
TRBV4-3 TRBD1 CASSQTGETDTQYF
TRBV4-3 - CASSQPRTYAGNEQFF
TRBV3-1/TRBV3-2 - CASSQALPGANVLTF
TRBV3-1/TRBV3-2 - CASSVNGGKLFF
TRBV19 - CASQGRGRGDTQYF
TRBV5-1 - CASIREQNQPQHF
TRBV18 - CASSLPSSGNTIYF
TRBV24-1 - CATSDRENTEAFF
TRBV21-1 - CASSKDTGQRRLAKNIQYF
TRBV4-2 TRBD2 CASSPQAGGMETQYF
TRBV6-5 - CASSLDNRAQPQHF
TRBV29-1 TRBD2 CSVGVAGGLNEQFF
TRBV6-4 TRBD1 CASSERTGVGYGYTF
TRBV7-2 TRBD1 CASTRGQAEQFF
TRBV3-1/TRBV3-2 TRBD1 CASSQGQGARNEQFF
TRBV3-1/TRBV3-2 - CASSQGRPGSYNSPLHF
TRBV6-5 - CASSGSSYNSPLHF
TRBV9 - CASSVVGAINEQFF
TRBV27 - CASSSLGFGTTNEKLFF
TRBV29-1 - CSAAEGNTEAFF
TRBV5-6 TRBD1 CASTKGQGAAGANVLTF
TRBV18 - CASSPRGRGLSEQYF
TRBV6-5 TRBD1 CASSSGQAHTDTQYF
TRBV7-8 - CASSLGGVTEAFF
TRBV24-1 - CATSDYSSTDTQYF
TRBV15 - CATSRRTGGNQPQHF
TRBV11-3 TRBD1 CASSPGWTGSRGNAGELFF